These 18 T cell receptor beta chains came from one sample sequenced in a study of shared clonotypes between healthy human individuals. Naivety among CD8 cells was defined by CD45RO negativity and positive CCR7 selection, thereby excluding terminally differentiated effector memory CD45RA+ cells. Generated by immunoSEQ multiplex PCR, the TCRdb table keeps only in-frame clones and is missing some. The profile covers about 2 million clones, with approximately 94% appearing a single time and 0.85% to 1.2% taken by the ten largest. Sequencing was carried out using naive CD8+ T cells sorted from blood. These receptor sequences come from a man in his late teens or twenties in good health.

The V call is TRBV6-1, the J call TRBJ1-1; D perhaps matches TRBD1 (6 bases). The length of the CDR3 is 14 residues. Per germline, CDR1 MNHNS and CDR2 SASEGT. V was shortened by 8 bases and J by 6 bases, with 19 bases between the two germline ends. The CDR3 DNA is TGTGCCAGCCGTGTGGGTCCAGGGGAAGCTGAAGCTTTCTTT. It is translated as CASRVGPGEAEAFF.

The V and J genes are TRBV29-1 and TRBJ2-7; 8 bases are shared with TRBD2. V lost 3 bases to trimming and J lost 5 bases; unmatched junction nucleotides: 9. The germline CDR1 and CDR2 sequences are SQVTM and ANQGSEA. The CDR3 covers 14 residues. For the CDR3, the DNA is TGCAGCGTTGACTCCTCTCTGCGGGGGGACGAGCAGTACTTC. This sequence encodes CSVDSSLRGDEQYF.

The V and J genes are TRBV28 and TRBJ2-7; 9 positions agree with TRBD1. Losses at the gene ends were 3 bases for V and 4 bases for J; bases not matched to a gene: 7. This CDR3 comprises 15 residues. Germline V gives CDR1 MDHEN, CDR2 SYDVKM. The CDR3 sequence is CASSLVRTGVYEQYF. The CDR3 DNA reads as TGTGCCAGCAGTTTGGTGAGGACAGGGGTGTACGAGCAGTACTTC.

The rearrangement links TRBV6-6 to TRBJ1-6; D is undetermined. The CDR3 has 15 amino acids. Germline CDR1 is MNHNY and CDR2 is SVGAGI (reference sequence). The V end lost 0 bases, the J end lost 4 bases, and 7 bases lay between the germline ends. As DNA, the CDR3 is TGTGCCAGCAGTTACTCGAGGGATTATAATTCACCCCTCCACTTT. As protein: CASSYSRDYNSPLHF.

The rearrangement uses TRBV28 and TRBJ2-7, with TRBD1 matching 9 bases. J lost 6 bases, V lost 6 bases, and 6 bases had no gene match. The CDR3 has 13 amino acids. CDR1 and CDR2 from the germline V gene are MDHEN and SYDVKM. The CDR3, as DNA: TGTGCCAGCAGACCGGGACAGGGACTCGAGCAGTACTTC. Translation: CASRPGQGLEQYF.

As for this clone: Additional DNA sequences in this sample encode the identical CDR3. The rearrangement links TRBV4-3 to TRBJ1-1; D possibly corresponds to TRBD1 (5 bases). V gave up 0 bases and J gave up 1 base, with 12 bases separating them. The CDR3 sequence is 16 residues long. The V gene's germline CDR1 is LGHNA and CDR2 YSLEER. CDR3 sequence: CASSQDRGTANTEAFF. In nucleotides, the CDR3 is TGCGCCAGCAGCCAAGATCGGGGGACGGCGAACACTGAAGCTTTCTTT.

This clone came up once. Other DNA sequences in this sample translate to the same CDR3. The chain links TRBV4-1 to TRBJ1-1; D gene ambiguous. CDR1 is MGHRA and CDR2 is YSYEKL in the germline V gene. V lost 0 bases and J lost 1, with 6 bases in between. This CDR3 contains 14 residues. CDR3 protein: CASSQDARNTEAFF. CDR3 DNA sequence: TGCGCCAGCAGCCAAGATGCCAGGAACACTGAAGCTTTCTTT.

This sequence joins TRBV9 and TRBJ2-4, with TRBD1 matching 10 bases. There are 15 residues in the CDR3. Germline V gene lookup returns CDR1 SGDLS and CDR2 YYNGEE. With 3 bases clipped from V and 5 bases from J, the junction kept 5 bases outside the gene matches. CDR3 sequence: CASSGAGTGENIQYF. DNA of the CDR3: TGTGCCAGCAGCGGAGCCGGGACAGGGGAAAACATTCAGTACTTC. The complete variable domain, with remaining parts taken from reference TRBV9 and TRBJ2-4, reads DSGVTQTPKHLITATGQRVTLRCSPRSGDLSVYWYQQSLDQGLQFLIQYYNGEERAKGNILERFSAQQFPDLHSELNLSSLELGDSALYFCASSGAGTGENIQYFGAGTRLSVL.

This clone is a singleton in its sample. The V and J genes are TRBV27 and TRBJ1-5, with D perhaps TRBD1 (5 bases). Germline CDR1 MNHEY, CDR2 SMNVEV (reference sequence). This CDR3 has 21 amino acids. The ends were cut back, 9 bases at V and 2 bases at J, with 35 bases in the middle. The CDR3 bases are TGTGCCAGGGAACGAACCATTACACAGGTGGGGAAGGAGAATGGCAATCAGCCCCAGCATTTT. It encodes CARERTITQVGKENGNQPQHF.

The gene calls are TRBV9 and TRBJ1-1; D ambiguous. Germline V gene lookup returns CDR1 SGDLS and CDR2 YYNGEE. The V end lost 4 bases, the J end lost 1 base, and 5 bases lay between the germline ends. The CDR3 has 12 amino acids. CDR3 residues: CASSNTNTEAFF. Written as DNA, the CDR3 is TGTGCCAGCAGCAACACGAACACTGAAGCTTTCTTT.

This chain links TRBV4-1 with TRBJ2-7, with 7 bases identical to TRBD1. After removal of 2 bases from V and 3 bases from J, the junction contained 10 bases not matched to a gene. CDR1 and CDR2 from the germline V gene are MGHRA and YSYEKL. CDR3 length equals 16 residues. This CDR3 is CASSQFGQTGVYEQYF. CDR3 nucleotides: TGCGCCAGCAGCCAATTCGGGCAAACAGGGGTCTACGAGCAGTACTTC.

This chain joins TRBV19 and TRBJ2-3, with 9 bases matching TRBD2. Trimming at V came to 8 bases and at J to 3 bases, leaving 12 bases not matched to a gene. The germline gives CDR1 LNHDA, CDR2 SQIVND (reference sequence). The CDR3 has 16 amino acids. CDR3: CASRTSGSGGTDTQYF. DNA of the CDR3: TGTGCCAGTCGCACTAGCGGGTCCGGCGGGACAGATACGCAGTATTTT.

V usage is TRBV4-2 and J usage is TRBJ1-4; D remains ambiguous. CDR1 is LGHNA, CDR2 YNFKEQ, per germline. Trimming cost V 5 bases and J 10 bases, with 8 bases left between them. The CDR3 totals 11 residues. CDR3 sequence: CASSYGGKLFF. The CDR3 DNA reads TGTGCCAGCAGCTACGGAGGAAAACTGTTTTTT.

J is TRBJ2-1 and V is TRBV19; D gene uncertain. The CDR3 has 14 residues. The V gene lost 3 bases and the J gene lost 2 bases, with 8 bases spanning the gap. Germline V gene lookup returns CDR1 LNHDA and CDR2 SQIVND (reference sequence). CDR3 coding DNA: TGTGCCAGTAGTATCCTAGGCCCCTACAATGAGCAGTTCTTC. Translated: CASSILGPYNEQFF.

Turning to this clone: Other nucleotide sequences in the sample specify the same CDR3. The chain links TRBV5-4 to TRBJ2-7; D is ambiguous. V was cut by 0 bases and J by 1 base, with 5 bases left in between. Germline CDR1 is SGHNT and CDR2 is YYREEE (reference sequence). The CDR3 covers 13 residues. DNA of the CDR3: TGTGCCAGCAGCTTGGCCTCATCCTACGAGCAGTACTTC. Residues: CASSLASSYEQYF.

This rearrangement joins TRBV19 to TRBJ2-2, with D perhaps matching TRBD1 (5 bases). The germline V and J ends were trimmed by 7 bases and 7 bases, with 10 bases remaining between them. Germline V CDR1 and CDR2: LNHDA, SQIVND (reference sequence). The CDR3 extends over 12 amino acids. CDR3 in DNA: TGTGCCAGTAACCCTGACAGCGGGGAGCTGTTTTTT. It encodes CASNPDSGELFF.

This chain joins TRBV5-1 and TRBJ2-2; 10 positions match TRBD1. The CDR3 has 17 amino acids. Germline lookup yields CDR1 SGHRS and CDR2 YFSETQ. Trimming took 4 bases from V and 5 from J; bases not matched to a gene: 11. For the CDR3, the DNA is TGCGCCAGCAGCCACGCCGCGGACAGGGGGATAACCGGGGAGCTGTTTTTT. Translated, it gives CASSHAADRGITGELFF.

The genes are TRBV27 and TRBJ2-7, with TRBD2 as a possible D gene (5 bases). Trimming stripped 5 bases from V and 3 bases from J, with 20 bases between. There are 16 residues in the CDR3. The germline gives CDR1 MNHEY, CDR2 SMNVEV (reference sequence). CDR3 bases: TGTGCCAGCAGTCTAGGTGGTCTAGAGGGATACTACGAGCAGTACTTC. Translated, it gives CASSLGGLEGYYEQYF.